The TCR beta chain described here comes from a study of early T cells in non-severe SARS-CoV-2 infection (dated by TCRdb to about 2021). In terms of the full investigation: Because TCR sequencing relied on bulk RNA taken from unsorted whole blood, pairing of alpha and beta chains was not possible.

The library was generated by 5' RACE. The sequencer was a NextSeq 500. In the TCR library protocol, unique molecular identifiers were attached to individual cDNA molecules to correct for PCR bias and sequencing error. Both TCR alpha and beta chains were sequenced, and tight co-correlation was observed between alpha and beta sequence abundances in each sample. The original methods were these. Decombinator V4 was used to annotate the V gene, J gene and CDR3 of the TCR sequences. Expanded TCRs were defined as changing significantly between any two time points under a Poisson model with p below 0.0001. TCR abundances were normalised to the total number of TCRs sequenced per sample and expressed as counts per million. MAIT TCRs were defined by TRAV1-2 paired with TRAJ12, TRAJ20 or TRAJ33, and iNKT TCRs by TRAV10 paired with TRAJ18. VDJdb, accessed on 1 November 2021, was searched for TCRs annotated for CMV, EBV and SARS-CoV-2, and TCRs annotated for more than one antigen were excluded. In TCRdb, the public reads were trimmed at Q25 with fastp and aligned with MiXCR, with productive beta chains retained. Entries that share a CDR3 protein sequence are merged under the most common genes and DNA. These V and J calls rely on TCRdb rather than the paper's analysis. The sample includes approximately 35,000 distinct CDR3 sequences, with under 6% observed a single time. The ten largest clones capture approximately 13% of the sample.

The study was a case-control design nested within a healthcare worker cohort in London, UK, with weekly nasopharyngeal swab PCR tests and blood sampling. Healthcare workers were recruited between 23 and 31 March 2020, during the week of the UK lockdown, and were followed weekly for up to roughly 15 weeks. Including cysteine and phenylalanine, the CDR3 has 15 amino acids. Of the read, only the CDR3 DNA is kept; its 45 bases are in frame from base 1. The V end loses 1 base and the J end loses 5 bases, and a stretch of 17 bases separates them. The germline V gene (reference sequence) gives CDR1 as DFQATT and CDR2 as SNEGSKA. This clonotype was recorded many times. Its target antigen remains unknown. The record has no base qualities; no much larger clone is one base away. Here is what the overall study found, with its caveats: VDJdb matching was skewed toward anti-spike CD8 responses and likely underestimated virus-specific expansions, missing private and CD4 specificities.

This TCR derives from an adult who was a healthcare worker with PCR-confirmed SARS-CoV-2 infection or an uninfected control (not recorded which). The chain joins TRBV20-1 to TRBJ2-5; possibly the D gene is TRBD2, per 6 matching bases. Sequencing input: whole blood. The nucleotide sequence is given as TGCAGTGCTAGAGCTCCAAGATTTGGGGGGGAGACCCAGTACTTC. It translates to CSARAPRFGGETQYF.